The T cell receptor (beta chain) described here comes from a study of T-cell reconstitution after alpha-beta-depleted transplantation in children. Of note for this clonotype: Its antigen is not known.

Study-wide points: The main origin of T-cell counts and diversity one year after transplant was newly produced T cells. Several hundred expanded graft clones reportedly gave rise to the alpha-beta T cells present about two months after transplant. Surviving thymic progenitors and recipient T cells were the source of high TCRbeta diversity at day 60 in some patients.

A library of TCRbeta sequences, prepared with unique molecular identifiers, was generated. TCRdb redid the calling of the PCR reads with MiXCR, one entry per CDR3 protein. This table has 550,000 to 600,000 distinct CDR3 sequences, roughly 23% appearing once. This receptor was identified in a boy younger than two who had a stem cell transplant for acute myeloid leukemia, so the T cells may come from the graft donor. The specimen comprised PBMCs, mostly from graft donor cells, sampled 360 days after TCRalphabeta/CD19-depleted stem cell transplant.

In nucleotides, the CDR3 is TGCGCCAGCAGCCTGACCCGGGACCGAGATTACTACAATGAGCAGTTCTTC. This sequence encodes CASSLTRDRDYYNEQFF. The genes are TRBV5-1 and TRBJ2-1; D assignment may be TRBD1 or TRBD2 (5 bases each). The germline CDR1 and CDR2 sequences are SGHRS and YFSETQ. V shed 4 bases and J shed 3 bases, with 20 bases lying between them. This CDR3 has 17 residues.